One and the same sample provided the 15 T cell receptor beta chains below, sequenced in a study of technical replicates of blood from several donors. Produced via immunoSEQ multiplex PCR; TCRdb's table is partial and in-frame only. The table includes under 95,000 clones, around 94% detected once. Sequenced sample: T cells isolated from PBMCs. The receptors come from a human donor in good health.

The chain recombines TRBV5-1 with TRBJ1-4, with 10 bases that match TRBD1. The V gene's germline CDR1 is SGHRS and CDR2 YFSETQ. The CDR3 consists of 13 residues. V lost 0 bases and J lost 14; bases outside the gene matches: 4. DNA for the CDR3: TGCGCCAGCAGCTTGGGGTCGGACAGGGGGCTGTTTTTT. This gives the protein CASSLGSDRGLFF.

This chain links TRBV10-3 with TRBJ1-2; TRBD1 is a possible D gene (6 bases). The length of the CDR3 is 13 residues. Per germline, CDR1 ENHRY and CDR2 SYGVKD. With 5 bases removed from V and 3 bases from J, the gap between germline ends came to 10 bases. CDR3 amino acids: CAISQGTDYGYTF. CDR3 coding DNA: TGTGCCATCAGTCAGGGGACGGACTATGGCTACACCTTC.

V usage is TRBV5-1 and J usage is TRBJ2-5; 7 bases are shared with TRBD1. Losses at the gene ends were 4 bases for V and 5 bases for J; bases not matched to a gene: 8. Per the germline V gene, CDR1 is SGHRS and CDR2 is YFSETQ. The CDR3 sequence is 14 residues long. CDR3 amino acids: CASSDEGGAETQYF. The DNA of the CDR3 is TGCGCCAGCAGCGACGAAGGGGGCGCCGAGACCCAGTACTTC.

V usage is TRBV9 and J usage is TRBJ2-7; tentatively, D is TRBD1 (5 bases). The V and J ends lost 0 bases and 5 bases respectively, with 12 bases between them. CDR1 and CDR2 (germline): SGDLS, YYNGEE. The length of the CDR3 is 14 residues. The CDR3 bases are TGTGCCAGCAGCGTAGGTGCAGGGTCTGACGAGCAGTACTTC. Translation gives CASSVGAGSDEQYF.

V is TRBV14 and J is TRBJ1-1, with 10 bases aligning to TRBD1. This CDR3 spans 15 amino acids. From germline, CDR1 is SGHDN and CDR2 FVKESK. The V and J ends lost 4 bases and 0 bases, in that order; junction bases with no gene match: 2. CDR3 in amino acids: CASSRQGALNTEAFF. CDR3 coding DNA: TGTGCCAGCAGCCGACAGGGGGCCCTGAACACTGAAGCTTTCTTT.

This clone was recorded once. The chain recombines TRBV2 with TRBJ1-5; 9 bases fit TRBD1. In germline, CDR1 is SNHLY, CDR2 FYNNEI. Trimming cost V 5 bases and J 5 bases; bases outside gene matches: 4. This CDR3 has 14 amino acids. The CDR3 sequence: CASSRTGVDQPQHF. CDR3 sequence (DNA): TGTGCCAGCAGTCGGACAGGGGTGGATCAGCCCCAGCATTTT.

The chain is built from TRBV21-1 and TRBJ1-1; the listed D gene, TRBD1, was not tested against the DNA. TRBV21-1 corresponds to a pseudogene. This CDR3 contains 15 residues. CDR3 DNA sequence: TGTGCCAGCAGCAAATGGGCTCGACAGAACACTGAAGCTTTCTTT. The encoded protein is CASSKWARQNTEAFF.

The chain links TRBV25-1 to TRBJ1-4; 8 bases are shared with TRBD1. The ends lost 3 bases at V and 8 bases at J; junction bases unmatched: 8. The length of the CDR3 is 15 residues. CDR1 and CDR2 (germline): MGHDK, SYGVNS. The CDR3 DNA is TGTGCCAGCAGTGACGACAGACAGGGGCGCGAAAAACTGTTTTTT. Residues: CASSDDRQGREKLFF.

The chain recombines TRBV9 with TRBJ2-3, with D perhaps matching TRBD1 (5 bases). Germline-derived CDR1 and CDR2 are SGDLS and YYNGEE. The CDR3 runs to 13 residues. The V end was cut by 2 bases, the J end by 4 bases, with 8 bases between. DNA for the CDR3: TGTGCCAGCAGCGTTATAGGGGCAGATACGCAGTATTTT. This translates into CASSVIGADTQYF.

The CDR3 DNA reads TGCAGCGTTGAAGATCTAGCGGGGGGCTACGAGCAGTACTTC. It is translated as CSVEDLAGGYEQYF. This chain uses TRBV29-1 with TRBJ2-7; TRBD2 agrees at 11 bases. Germline trimming cut 0 bases from V and 3 bases from J; bases unmatched to any gene: 1. This CDR3 is built from 14 residues. In germline, CDR1 is SQVTM, CDR2 ANQGSEA.

The V call is TRBV28, the J call TRBJ2-5; 7 nucleotides agree with TRBD1. The J segment lost 0 bases and the V segment lost 1 base, leaving 8 bases of the junction unmatched. Looked up from germline, CDR1 is MDHEN and CDR2 is SYDVKM. The CDR3 consists of 17 residues. The CDR3 nucleotides read TGTGCCAGCAGTTTATTTGTCGGGACAGCGGACCAAGAGACCCAGTACTTC. This sequence encodes CASSLFVGTADQETQYF.

This chain joins TRBV28 and TRBJ1-2; D remains unclear. The CDR3 extends over 12 amino acids. V was cut by 6 bases and J by 0 bases, with 5 bases left in between. The germline gives CDR1 MDHEN, CDR2 SYDVKM. Here the CDR3 reads CASSPANYGYTF. In nucleotides, the CDR3 is TGTGCCAGCAGCCCAGCTAACTATGGCTACACCTTC.

This chain links TRBV5-1 with TRBJ2-5; TRBD1 is a possible D gene (6 bases). The CDR3 covers 16 residues. Per germline, CDR1 SGHRS and CDR2 YFSETQ. Trimming pared 4 bases from V and 2 bases from J, leaving 18 bases between. CDR3 DNA: TGCGCCAGCAGCCCCCAACCAGGGGCAGGTCAAGAGACCCAGTACTTC. Its protein is CASSPQPGAGQETQYF.

The chain is built from TRBV9 and TRBJ1-1; D not resolved. Germline V lookup: CDR1 SGDLS, CDR2 YYNGEE. The CDR3 consists of 14 residues. V was shortened by 0 bases and J by 4 bases, with 10 bases between the two germline ends. CDR3 sequence reads: CASSVGEVGTEAFF. The CDR3 nucleotides read TGTGCCAGCAGCGTAGGGGAGGTGGGCACTGAAGCTTTCTTT.

V gene TRBV5-1 combines with J gene TRBJ1-2; maybe TRBD1 (6 bases). CDR3 length equals 15 residues. CDR1 and CDR2 from the germline V gene are SGHRS and YFSETQ. V lost 5 bases and J 4 bases, leaving 18 bases between the germline ends. Here the CDR3 reads CASRQDRKDGYGYTF. DNA of the CDR3: TGCGCCAGCAGACAAGACAGGAAAGACGGCTATGGCTACACCTTC.